The 19 T cell receptor beta chains below were found in one sample sequenced in a study of CD8+ T cells in alopecia areata. Extraction and reverse transcription of RNA yielded cDNA as the sequencing template. Clones were sequenced by immunoSEQ multiplex PCR, and TCRdb holds only the in-frame ones, with some missing. The table records 150,000 to 200,000 clones, about 60% of them present only once. Treatment meaning: oral pan-JAK inhibitor, 5-10 mg twice daily. Sample: CD8+ T cells sorted from blood, taken at week 24, from a patient treated with tofacitinib. Source of these receptors: a human donor with alopecia areata.

The V gene is TRBV29-1, the J gene TRBJ1-2; tentative D call: TRBD1 (5 bases). The germline V gene has CDR1 SQVTM and CDR2 ANQGSEA. V lost 6 bases and J lost 0, with 11 bases in between. This CDR3 is 13 amino acids long. CDR3 loop: CSVPRDTNYGYTF. CDR3 coding DNA: TGCAGCGTGCCCAGGGATACTAACTATGGCTACACCTTC. Full variable domain (remainder filled in from reference TRBV29-1 and TRBJ1-2): SAVISQKPSRDICQRGTSLTIQCQVDSQVTMMFWYRQQPGQSLTLIATANQGSEATYESGFVIDKFPISRPNLTFSTLTVSNMSPEDSSIYLCSVPRDTNYGYTFGSGTRLTVV.

This clone has only a few counts. The V and J genes are TRBV7-2 and TRBJ2-5; the D gene is possibly TRBD2 (6 bases). The CDR3 runs 16 residues. Germline V gene sequence: CDR1 SGHTA, CDR2 FQGNSA. Deletions cut 0 bases from V and 2 bases from J, with 13 bases between. The CDR3 sequence: CASSLAGTYLQETQYF. CDR3 DNA sequence: TGTGCCAGCAGCTTAGCTGGGACTTACCTACAAGAGACCCAGTACTTC.

Only one count was recorded for this clone. The chain combines TRBV4-2 with TRBJ2-3; D is ambiguous. The CDR3 contains 11 residues. V lost 6 bases and J 6 bases, leaving 7 bases between the germline ends. Germline V gene data show CDR1 as LGHNA and CDR2 as YNFKEQ. CDR3 nucleotides: TGTGCCAGCAGTTACATGGATACGCAGTATTTT. This translates into CASSYMDTQYF.

The chain couples TRBV4-1 to TRBJ2-3, with D perhaps given as TRBD1 or TRBD2 (5 bases each). With 2 bases removed from V and 4 bases from J, the gap between germline ends came to 10 bases. Germline loops: CDR1 MGHRA, CDR2 YSYEKL. The CDR3 is 14 amino acids. The CDR3 loop is CASSQTGPSDTQYF. For the CDR3, the DNA is TGCGCCAGCAGCCAAACGGGACCCTCAGATACGCAGTATTTT.

This chain joins TRBV7-9 and TRBJ2-4, with TRBD2 matching 7 bases. Germline CDR1 is SEHNR and CDR2 is FQNEAQ (reference sequence). This CDR3 spans 16 amino acids. V shed 5 bases and J 7 bases; nucleotides not matched to a gene: 14. CDR3 protein: CASSPQNGGKRNIQYF. The CDR3 DNA reads TGTGCCAGCAGCCCTCAAAACGGGGGGAAGAGGAACATTCAGTACTTC.

J is TRBJ2-3 and V is TRBV2, with D possibly being TRBD2 (5 bases). The CDR3 runs 16 residues. V was clipped by 9 bases and J by 5 bases, with 24 bases between them. Germline assignment: CDR1 SNHLY and CDR2 FYNNEI. For the CDR3, the DNA is TGTGCCAGTGAGGGTTCGCAAAACGGGCCCGGAGATACGCAGTATTTT. Protein sequence: CASEGSQNGPGDTQYF.

The chain couples TRBV27 to TRBJ1-5, with 9 bases matching TRBD1. The CDR3 sequence is 14 residues long. The J segment lost 9 bases and the V segment lost 5 bases, leaving 8 bases of the junction unmatched. Germline loops: CDR1 MNHEY, CDR2 SMNVEV (reference sequence). The CDR3 protein is CASSQGQGFTPQHF. As DNA, the CDR3 is TGTGCCAGCAGTCAGGGACAGGGTTTCACGCCCCAGCATTTT.

The V and J genes are TRBV9 and TRBJ1-6; TRBD1 agrees at 7 bases. CDR1 and CDR2 from the germline V gene are SGDLS and YYNGEE. The V and J ends lost 4 bases and 9 bases, in that order; junction bases with no gene match: 4. CDR3 length: 13 residues. The CDR3 sequence: CASSPGGVSPLHF. CDR3 DNA: TGTGCCAGCAGCCCAGGGGGAGTTTCACCCCTCCACTTT. The complete variable domain, with remaining parts taken from reference TRBV9 and TRBJ1-6, reads DSGVTQTPKHLITATGQRVTLRCSPRSGDLSVYWYQQSLDQGLQFLIQYYNGEERAKGNILERFSAQQFPDLHSELNLSSLELGDSALYFCASSPGGVSPLHFGNGTRLTVT.

The chain uses TRBV2 and TRBJ2-3, with D perhaps TRBD1 (6 bases). The germline gives CDR1 SNHLY, CDR2 FYNNEI. V gave up 8 bases and J gave up 5 bases, with 14 bases separating them. The CDR3 is 13 amino acids. The CDR3 DNA sequence: TGTGCCAGCGGCAGGGGCGCCGGAGATACGCAGTATTTT. Amino acids: CASGRGAGDTQYF.

V and J are TRBV6-4 and TRBJ1-1; possible D gene TRBD1, 6 bases. CDR1 and CDR2 from the germline V gene are MRHNA and SNTAGT. The CDR3 extends over 17 amino acids. V was trimmed by 4 bases and J by 5 bases, leaving 23 bases between them. For the CDR3, the DNA is TGTGCCAGCAGTGCCAACATACAGGGCCCACTGGGGACTGAAGCTTTCTTT. This gives the protein CASSANIQGPLGTEAFF.

The chain recombines TRBV30 with TRBJ1-1, with 7 nucleotides matching TRBD1. The CDR3 length is 19 residues. Germline-derived CDR1 and CDR2 are GTSNPN and SVGIG (reference sequence). The J segment lost 1 base and the V segment lost 4 bases, leaving 21 bases of the junction unmatched. The CDR3 region is CAWKPTFRDRGGWNTEAFF. CDR3 sequence (DNA): TGTGCCTGGAAGCCGACCTTCCGGGACAGAGGGGGATGGAACACTGAAGCTTTCTTT.

The chain combines TRBV25-1 with TRBJ1-6; 7 nucleotides align to TRBD1. CDR1 MGHDK and CDR2 SYGVNS come from the germline V gene. Trimming at V came to 7 bases and at J to 8 bases, leaving 8 bases not matched to a gene. The length of the CDR3 is 14 residues. CDR3 sequence: CASTLGDRDSPLHF. CDR3 nucleotides: TGTGCCAGCACCTTGGGGGACAGAGATTCACCCCTCCACTTT.

The genes are TRBV4-1 and TRBJ2-7; 8 bases agree with TRBD1. The CDR3 sequence is 16 residues long. Per the germline V gene, CDR1 is MGHRA and CDR2 is YSYEKL. The V gene end was trimmed by 0 bases and the J gene end by 1 base; junction bases not matched to a gene: 5. Here the CDR3 DNA reads TGCGCCAGCAGCCAAGATAGGACAGGGACTTCCTACGAGCAGTACTTC. Amino acids: CASSQDRTGTSYEQYF.

This chain links TRBV23-1 with TRBJ1-2; D not certain. TRBV23-1 is labeled an ORF, and its function is uncertain. The CDR3 loop spans 14 amino acids. Trimming removed 7 bases at V and 3 bases at J, with 15 bases between. The CDR3 loop reads CASKNRPLDYGYTF. The CDR3 DNA follows: TGCGCCAGCAAGAACAGACCCCTAGACTATGGCTACACCTTC.

About this clone itself: The junction does not match germline at one end; this may be a read error. The CDR3 region has the DNA TGTGCTAGCAGCCTCGGTGTGAGCTCCTACAATGAGCAGTTCTTC. Residues: CASSLGVSSYNEQFF. V and J are TRBV7-7 and TRBJ2-1; no firm D call. There are 15 residues in the CDR3. CDR1 and CDR2 (germline): SSHAT, FNYEAQ (reference sequence).

J is TRBJ2-3 and V is TRBV4-1, with 9 bases aligning to TRBD1. This CDR3 region has 16 residues. The junction had 9 bases not matched to a gene; V was cut back by 2 bases and J by 6 bases. Per germline, CDR1 MGHRA and CDR2 YSYEKL. CDR3: CASSQIGQGTGDTQYF. The CDR3 DNA follows: TGCGCCAGCAGCCAAATAGGACAGGGGACCGGGGATACGCAGTATTTT.

Worth noting for this clone: The sample contains more than one DNA sequence encoding this CDR3. The chain uses TRBV9 and TRBJ2-7; D is undetermined. V lost 3 bases and J lost 3, with 4 bases in between. The CDR3 is 11 residues long. Germline assignment: CDR1 SGDLS and CDR2 YYNGEE. The CDR3 spells CASSAGYEQYF. CDR3 DNA: TGTGCCAGCAGCGCGGGCTACGAGCAGTACTTC.

V is TRBV7-8 and J is TRBJ2-2; the D is unclear. This CDR3 has 15 residues. Germline assignment: CDR1 SGHVS and CDR2 FQNEAQ. Between the trimmed V and J ends, which lost 1 base and 1 base, there was a span of 7 bases. In DNA form, the CDR3 reads TGTGCCAGCAGCTTAGGGTCAGGGAACACCGGGGAGCTGTTTTTT. Translating it yields CASSLGSGNTGELFF.

The chain combines TRBV11-3 with TRBJ2-7; D tentatively fits TRBD1 or TRBD2 (6 bases each). Germline loops: CDR1 SGHNT, CDR2 YENEEA. V was cut by 5 bases and J by 5 bases, with 16 bases left in between. The CDR3 runs 14 residues. CDR3 in DNA: TGTGCCAGCAGCAGGGGGGCCGATGTAAACGAGCAGTACTTC. Amino acid sequence: CASSRGADVNEQYF.